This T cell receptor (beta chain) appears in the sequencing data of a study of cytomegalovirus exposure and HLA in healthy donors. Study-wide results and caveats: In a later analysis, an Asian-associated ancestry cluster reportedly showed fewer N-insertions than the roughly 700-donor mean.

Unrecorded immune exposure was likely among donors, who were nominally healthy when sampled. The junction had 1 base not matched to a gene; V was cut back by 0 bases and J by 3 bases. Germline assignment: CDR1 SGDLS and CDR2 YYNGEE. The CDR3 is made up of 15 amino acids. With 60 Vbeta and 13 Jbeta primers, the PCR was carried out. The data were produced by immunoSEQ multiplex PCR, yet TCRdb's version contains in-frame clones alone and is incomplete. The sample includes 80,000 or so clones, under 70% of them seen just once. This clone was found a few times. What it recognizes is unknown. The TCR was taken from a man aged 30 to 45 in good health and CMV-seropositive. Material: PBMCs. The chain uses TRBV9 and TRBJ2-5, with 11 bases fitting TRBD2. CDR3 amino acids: CASSVVTSGEETQYF. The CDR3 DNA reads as TGTGCCAGCAGCGTAGTGACTAGCGGGGAAGAGACCCAGTACTTC.